The clone carrying this T cell receptor (beta chain) came up once. Germline values: CDR1 SQVTM, CDR2 ANQGSEA. The V end lost 3 bases, the J end lost 1 base, and 9 bases lay between the germline ends. The length of the CDR3 is 13 residues. Primers included in the PCR were 60 Vbeta and 13 Jbeta primers. Only in-frame clones appear in the TCRdb table, and some are missing; sequencing was by immunoSEQ multiplex PCR. The data contain 150,000 to 200,000 clones, around 77% of them seen just once; the ten biggest clones take up about 1%. This sample is drawn from a study of cytomegalovirus exposure and HLA in healthy donors.

This clonotype was sampled from a woman aged 40 to 50 in good health and CMV-seronegative. Sequencing input: PBMCs. This rearrangement joins TRBV29-1 to TRBJ2-5, with TRBD2 as a possible D gene (7 bases). This chain's CDR3 is CSVDGGPQETQYF. The CDR3 DNA is TGCAGCGTTGACGGGGGGCCCCAAGAGACCCAGTACTTC. Full variable domain (remainder filled in from reference TRBV29-1 and TRBJ2-5): SAVISQKPSRDICQRGTSLTIQCQVDSQVTMMFWYRQQPGQSLTLIATANQGSEATYESGFVIDKFPISRPNLTFSTLTVSNMSPEDSSIYLCSVDGGPQETQYFGPGTRLLVL.